Shown below are 5 T cell receptor beta chains from a single sample sequenced in a study of control samples from healthy donors and cancer patients. The protocol was immunoSEQ multiplex PCR, while the TCRdb copy is restricted to in-frame clones and leaves out a portion. Here the sample spans some 140,000 clones, approximately 92% being singletons. The specimen sequenced was blood. All receptors derive from a man aged 30-40 years in good health.

This rearrangement joins TRBV19 to TRBJ1-5, with unresolved D. Germline assignment: CDR1 LNHDA and CDR2 SQIVND (reference sequence). The CDR3 contains 17 residues. Trimming took off 2 bases at V and 0 bases at J, with 14 bases between the two ends. The chain's CDR3 is CASSIILRGYSNQPQHF. CDR3 coding DNA: TGTGCCAGTAGTATAATATTAAGAGGGTATAGCAATCAGCCCCAGCATTTT.

V usage is TRBV7-9 and J usage is TRBJ2-2; D is unclear. The CDR3 spans 12 residues. In germline, CDR1 is SEHNR, CDR2 FQNEAQ (reference sequence). Trimming cost V 1 base and J 6 bases, with 3 bases left between them. CDR3 loop: CASSLEAGELFF. The CDR3, as DNA: TGTGCCAGCAGCTTAGAAGCCGGGGAGCTGTTTTTT.

The chain uses TRBV29-1 and TRBJ2-7, with 8 bases that match TRBD2. V gave up 7 bases and J gave up 7 bases; unmatched junction bases: 9. The germline V gene has CDR1 SQVTM and CDR2 ANQGSEA. This CDR3 spans 12 amino acids. Here the CDR3 reads CSAGVRGGEQYF. In nucleotides, the CDR3 is TGCAGCGCTGGCGTTCGGGGGGGTGAGCAGTACTTC.

This clone has only a few counts. The V gene is TRBV6-5, the J gene TRBJ2-7; D may be TRBD1 (7 bases). The germline V gene has CDR1 MNHEY and CDR2 SVGAGI. V lost 5 bases and J 3 bases, leaving 17 bases between the germline ends. The CDR3 consists of 15 residues. The CDR3 nucleotides are TGTGCCAGCAGTCCCAGGGGGGATGGGGGCTACGAGCAGTACTTC. Protein: CASSPRGDGGYEQYF.

Of note for this clone: The junction does not match germline at one end; this may be a read error. The V call is TRBV7-9, the J call TRBJ2-3; D is perhaps TRBD2 (5 bases). This CDR3 has 13 amino acids. Per the germline V gene, CDR1 is SEHNR and CDR2 is FQNEAQ (reference sequence). CDR3 protein: CASSLAMRVTQLF. CDR3 nucleotides: TGTGCCAGCAGCTTAGCCATGCGGGTGACGCAACTTTTT.